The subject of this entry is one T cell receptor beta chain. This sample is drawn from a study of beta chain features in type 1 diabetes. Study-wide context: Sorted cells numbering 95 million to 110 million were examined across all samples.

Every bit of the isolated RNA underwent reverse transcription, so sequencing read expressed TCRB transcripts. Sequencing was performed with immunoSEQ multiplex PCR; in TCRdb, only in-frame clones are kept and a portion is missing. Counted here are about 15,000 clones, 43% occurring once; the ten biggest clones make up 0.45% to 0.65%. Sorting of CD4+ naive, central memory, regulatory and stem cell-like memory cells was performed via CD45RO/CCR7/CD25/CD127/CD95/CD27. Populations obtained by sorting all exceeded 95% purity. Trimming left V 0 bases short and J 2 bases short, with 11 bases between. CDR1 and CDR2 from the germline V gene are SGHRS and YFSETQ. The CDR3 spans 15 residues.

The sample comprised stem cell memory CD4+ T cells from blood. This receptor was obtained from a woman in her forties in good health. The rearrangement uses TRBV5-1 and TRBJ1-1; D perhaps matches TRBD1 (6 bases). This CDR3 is CASSLGGHRNTEAFF. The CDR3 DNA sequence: TGCGCCAGCAGCTTGGGGGGACATAGAAACACTGAAGCTTTCTTT.